The rows below give T cell receptor beta chains drawn from one sample of a study of blood T cell repertoires in COVID-19. TCRdb keeps only in-frame clones here, not all; method: immunoSEQ multiplex PCR. This sample has about 160,000 clones, with about 85% found just once. Sequenced material: peripheral blood. Source of these receptors: a man aged 40-49 years with acute or convalescent COVID-19. The CDR3 runs from the conserved cysteine through the conserved F or W. A D gene is named only where the DNA matches it firmly. Expanded clones are given a class, and other clones once, few, many or no size at all.

TGCGCCAGCAGCGCAACTAGCGGGGGGACCACAGATACGCAGTATTTT	CASSATSGGTTDTQYF	TRBJ2-3	TRBV7-6	.	TRBD2
TGTGCCAGCAGCCAGGACCGGGGGGAGACCCAGTACTTC	CASSQDRGETQYF	TRBJ2-5	TRBV3-1/TRBV3-2	.	.
TGTGCCATCAGTGAGTCTACACAGGGAAAACTAGAGACCCAGTACTTC	CAISESTQGKLETQYF	TRBJ2-5	TRBV10-3	.	.
TGCGCCAGCAGCTCGAAGGGGGCGCGGGATGGCTACACCTTC	CASSSKGARDGYTF	TRBJ1-2	TRBV5-1	.	TRBD1
TGTGCCAGCAGCTTCTATGGTAGCGGCGGAGGGAATGAGCAGTTCTTC	CASSFYGSGGGNEQFF	TRBJ2-1	TRBV7-9	.	.
TGTGCCAGCAGTTCCCTCGGACAGGGTAACTCACCCCTCCACTTT	CASSSLGQGNSPLHF	TRBJ1-6	TRBV6-5	.	TRBD1
TGTGCCAGCAGCTCAAGGGGATTAGGGGAAAAACTGTTTTTT	CASSSRGLGEKLFF	TRBJ1-4	TRBV5-6	.	.
TGTGCCAGCTCGCCGGAACAGGGAAGCAATCAGCCCCAGCATTTT	CASSPEQGSNQPQHF	TRBJ1-5	TRBV18	.	.
TGCGCCAGCTTGGACAGGTTAAATTCACCCCTCCACTTT	CASLDRLNSPLHF	TRBJ1-6	TRBV10-2	.	TRBD1
TGTGCCAGCAGCCCCCGGACTTGGTATCCTTCCTACAATGAGCAGTTCTTC	CASSPRTWYPSYNEQFF	TRBJ2-1	TRBV3-1/TRBV3-2	.	.
TGTGCCAGCAGCAAGGCCCCGGACAGTGAGAAGTATGGCTACACCTTC	CASSKAPDSEKYGYTF	TRBJ1-2	TRBV21-1	.	.
TGCGCCAGCAGCATGACAGGGAACTATGGCTACACCTTC	CASSMTGNYGYTF	TRBJ1-2	TRBV5-1	.	TRBD1
TGCGCCAGTCGACTCTACAATGAGCAGTTCTTC	CASRLYNEQFF	TRBJ2-1	TRBV5-1	.	.
TGTGCCAGTAGTATAAAGGCTTCGCGGGGAGGGGGCATTCAGTACTTC	CASSIKASRGGGIQYF	TRBJ2-4	TRBV19	.	.
TGTGCCTGGCAACAGGGTAGAACTGAAGCTTTCTTT	CAWQQGRTEAFF	TRBJ1-1	TRBV30	.	.
TGCAGCGTTGGGGCGGGTAGTGGCTACACCTTC	CSVGAGSGYTF	TRBJ1-2	TRBV29-1	.	.
TGCGCCAGCAGCCAGGGACTAGCGGTATACGAGCAGTACTTC	CASSQGLAVYEQYF	TRBJ2-7	TRBV5-1	.	TRBD2
TGTGCCAGCAGTTTACTGGGGCTAGCGGTTGAGTTCTTC	CASSLLGLAVEFF	TRBJ2-1	TRBV12-3/TRBV12-4	once	TRBD2
TGTGCCAGCAGCTCCCCCGGAGATGAGCAGTTCTTC	CASSSPGDEQFF	TRBJ2-1	TRBV5-4	.	.
TGTGCCAGCAGCCGCAGGAGGGGTAGCGGGTACAATGAGCAGTTCTTC	CASSRRRGSGYNEQFF	TRBJ2-1	TRBV11-3	few	TRBD2